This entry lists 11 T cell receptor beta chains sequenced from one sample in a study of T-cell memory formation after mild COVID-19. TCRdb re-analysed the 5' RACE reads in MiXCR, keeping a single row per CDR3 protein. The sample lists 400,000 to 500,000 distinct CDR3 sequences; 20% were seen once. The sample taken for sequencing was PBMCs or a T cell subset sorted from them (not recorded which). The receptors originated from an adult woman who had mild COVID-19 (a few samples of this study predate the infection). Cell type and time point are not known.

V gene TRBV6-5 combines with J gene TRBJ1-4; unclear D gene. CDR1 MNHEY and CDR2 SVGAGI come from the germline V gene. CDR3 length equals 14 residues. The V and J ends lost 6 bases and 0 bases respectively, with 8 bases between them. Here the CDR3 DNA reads TGTGCCAGCAGCTCGGTGGCAACTAATGAAAAACTGTTTTTT. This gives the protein CASSSVATNEKLFF.

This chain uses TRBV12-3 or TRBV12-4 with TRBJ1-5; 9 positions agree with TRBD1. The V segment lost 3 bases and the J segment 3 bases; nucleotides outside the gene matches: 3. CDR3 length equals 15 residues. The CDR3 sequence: CASSFYRGPNQPQHF. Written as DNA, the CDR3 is TGTGCCAGCAGTTTTTACAGGGGGCCCAATCAGCCCCAGCATTTT.

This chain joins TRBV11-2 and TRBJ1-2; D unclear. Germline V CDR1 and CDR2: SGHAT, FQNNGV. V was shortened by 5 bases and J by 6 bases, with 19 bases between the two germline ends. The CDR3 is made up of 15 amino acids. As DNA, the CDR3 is TGTGCCAGCAGCCCAACGTATTCGGGGATGGATGGCTACACCTTC. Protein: CASSPTYSGMDGYTF.

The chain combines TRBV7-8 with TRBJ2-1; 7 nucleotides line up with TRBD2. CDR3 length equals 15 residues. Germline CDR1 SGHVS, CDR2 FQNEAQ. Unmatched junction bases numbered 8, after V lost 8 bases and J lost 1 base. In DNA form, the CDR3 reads TGTGCCAGCGGTTCGGCGGGAGTGTCCTACAATGAGCAGTTCTTC. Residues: CASGSAGVSYNEQFF.

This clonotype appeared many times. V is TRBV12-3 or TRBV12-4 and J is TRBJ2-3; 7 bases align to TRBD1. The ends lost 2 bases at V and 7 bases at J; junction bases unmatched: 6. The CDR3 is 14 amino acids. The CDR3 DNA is TGTGCCAGCAGTTTACCACAGGGGATGAATACGCAGTATTTT. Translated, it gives CASSLPQGMNTQYF.

The CDR3 reads CSVNRGMNTEAFF. The CDR3 DNA sequence: TGCAGCGTGAACAGGGGCATGAACACTGAAGCTTTCTTT. The chain combines TRBV29-1 with TRBJ1-1; 7 bases match TRBD1. Germline loops: CDR1 SQVTM, CDR2 ANQGSEA. J lost 0 bases, V lost 6 bases, and 4 bases had no gene match. This CDR3 contains 13 residues.

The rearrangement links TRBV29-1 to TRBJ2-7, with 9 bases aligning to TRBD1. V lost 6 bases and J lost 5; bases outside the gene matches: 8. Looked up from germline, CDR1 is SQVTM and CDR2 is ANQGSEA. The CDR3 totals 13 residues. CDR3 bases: TGCAGCGTAGCGCGGGACAGGGAACACGAGCAGTACTTC. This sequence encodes CSVARDREHEQYF.

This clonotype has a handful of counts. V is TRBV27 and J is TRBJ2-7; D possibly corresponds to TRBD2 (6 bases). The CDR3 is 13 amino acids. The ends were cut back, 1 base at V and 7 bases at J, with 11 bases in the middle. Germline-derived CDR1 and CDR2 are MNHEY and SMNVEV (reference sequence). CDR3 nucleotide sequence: TGTGCCAGCAGTTTATTCCCGGCGGGGGAGCAGTACTTC. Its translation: CASSLFPAGEQYF.

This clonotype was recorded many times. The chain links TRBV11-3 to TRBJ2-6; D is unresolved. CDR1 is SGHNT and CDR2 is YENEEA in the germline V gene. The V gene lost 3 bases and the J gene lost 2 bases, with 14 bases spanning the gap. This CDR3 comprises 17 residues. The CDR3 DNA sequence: TGTGCCAGCAGCTTGAGTGATCCGTTCCCTGGGGCCAACGTCCTGACTTTC. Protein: CASSLSDPFPGANVLTF.

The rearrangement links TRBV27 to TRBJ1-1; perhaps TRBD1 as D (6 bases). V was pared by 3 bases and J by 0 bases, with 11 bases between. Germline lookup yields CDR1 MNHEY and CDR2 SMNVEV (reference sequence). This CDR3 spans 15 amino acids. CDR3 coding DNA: TGTGCCAGCAGTTTGAGGGGGGCCATGAACACTGAAGCTTTCTTT. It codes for CASSLRGAMNTEAFF.

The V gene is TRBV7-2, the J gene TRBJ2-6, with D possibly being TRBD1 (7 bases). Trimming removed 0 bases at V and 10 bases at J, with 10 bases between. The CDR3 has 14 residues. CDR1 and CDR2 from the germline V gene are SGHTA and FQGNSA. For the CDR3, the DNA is TGTGCCAGCAGCTTAGCCGCAGGGGGGAACGTCCTGACTTTC. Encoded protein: CASSLAAGGNVLTF.